This entry features one TCR beta chain sequence. The sample comes from a study of OX40 agonist ivuxolimab in advanced cancers. The assay was immunoSEQ multiplex PCR, and TCRdb's table has in-frame clones only and misses some. The sample carries about 85,000 clones, 65% to 90% recorded once. The material was CD4+ or CD8+ T cells sorted from blood, obtained in a trial of the OX40 agonist ivuxolimab. The receptor was isolated from an adult with an advanced solid tumor such as melanoma, head and neck, liver or kidney cancer.

This CDR3 reads CASSTWGQVEKLFF. In nucleotides, the CDR3 is TGTGCCAGCAGCACCTGGGGCCAGGTTGAAAAACTGTTTTTT. The chain joins TRBV5-6 to TRBJ1-4, with TRBD1 as a possible D gene (5 bases). The CDR3 contains 14 residues. CDR1 and CDR2 from the germline V gene are SGHDT and YYEEEE. V dropped 4 bases and J dropped 7 bases, with 14 bases sitting between them.